The source of this T cell receptor beta chain is a study of T cell repertoires in cytomegalovirus infection. This clonotype was counted only a few times. TCRdb fed the reads into MiXCR, producing one record per CDR3 protein. The sample includes about 360,000 distinct CDR3 sequences, 18% seen only once; the top ten take approximately 8%. CDR1 and CDR2 (germline): SGHKS, YYEKEE (reference sequence). V gave up 2 bases and J gave up 9 bases, with 14 bases separating them. The CDR3 is made up of 13 amino acids. This TCR derives from a human donor in good health (CMV status not recorded). Some clones in this sample may be carry-over from other donors' samples. The gene calls are TRBV5-5 and TRBJ1-2; no clear D. The sequencing sample was made of PBMCs. The CDR3 here is CASSFGPRISYTF. CDR3 nucleotides: TGTGCCAGCAGCTTTGGACCCCGGATTAGCTACACCTTC.